The present TCR beta chain was sequenced within a study of blood T cells in healthy people across ages (dated by TCRdb to the mid-2010s). Broadly, across the study: In model experiments, roughly one uniquely barcoded TCR beta cDNA molecule per two T cells was captured by template switching. To track age-related changes in TCR beta repertoire diversity, the study relied on deep sequencing normalized with unique cDNA molecular identifiers. The donors were split into four age groups: young (average 16 years), middle-aged (around 40), aged (about 62) and long-lived (roughly 77). Donors of different ages were randomly distributed across sequencing lanes to avoid experimental bias. Two additional independent replicas of 1 million unique cDNA reads from the same blood draw were analyzed for two donors (one aged 18 to 30 and one aged 80 or older).

The roughly 38 donors, aged about 6 to 100 years, were systemically healthy Caucasian individuals from Russia. About 9.8 milliliters of peripheral blood were drawn from each donor into EDTA-treated Vacutainer tubes. Ficoll-Paque density-gradient centrifugation was used to isolate PBMCs, with at least 7 million per sample. Total RNA, at least 5.5 micrograms per sample, was extracted from PBMCs with Trizol reagent. For every donor, flow cytometry on a PBMC aliquot measured the percentage of naive CD45RAhigh/CD27high T cells. Details on this clonotype: This receptor's antigen is unknown. No base-level quality is on record; no much larger clone is a single base apart.

Study-wide conclusions, independent of this receptor: Compared with the aged group, the long-lived group had more naive CD4+ T cells, fewer expanded clones and increased TCR diversity, a pattern suggesting age selection. Observed TCR beta diversity correlated strongly with the percentage of naive T cells measured by flow cytometry. Estimates of total diversity based on one million sequenced T cells were considered lower bounds and underestimates. Bulk unsorted PBMC profiling prevented conclusive comparison of naive and antigen-experienced compartments. As age increased, observed TCR beta diversity per million T cells dropped in a roughly linear way, and a significant reduction was already evident by age 40. Because the CMV infection status of the donors was unknown, age-related changes in expanded clonotypes may potentially have been confounded.

Library generation was performed with 5' RACE. The sequencer was an Illumina HiSeq 2500. A second PCR of roughly 6 to 12 cycles was run with a J-beta primer mix and a sample-barcoded 5' primer. A unique molecular identifier was introduced onto each TCR beta cDNA molecule by a template-switch 5' adaptor carrying 12 random nucleotides. Each sample yielded at least 2.5 million CDR3-containing paired-end reads. First-strand cDNA synthesis was performed from all RNA using the Mint cDNA synthesis kit, with priming by a TRBC-specific oligonucleotide. After uracil-DNA glycosylase treatment, a first 18-cycle PCR used universal primers M1SS and BC2_uni_R on all cDNA. Regarding the original processing steps: Each sample was normalized by randomly selecting 1 million high-quality reads, each carrying a distinct molecular identifier. Instead of being binned into consensus sequences, reads with shared molecular identifiers were discarded. CDR3 identification, clonotype clustering and error correction used MiTCR with a Q25 quality threshold and the strictest error-elimination algorithm. A nonparametric unseen species model using Euler transformation provided a lower-bound estimate of total TCR beta diversity. The public reads were reanalyzed by TCRdb: fastp trimming at Q25, MiXCR alignment, in-frame beta chains only. Entries that share a CDR3 protein sequence are merged under the most common genes and DNA. TCRdb's processing, not the authors', yielded these V and J calls. Recorded for this sample are approximately 850,000 distinct CDR3 sequences; roughly 64% of them occurred a single time. In total, the top ten clones hold about 20% of the sample.

The material sequenced was blood. This TCR was sampled from a man aged 30-40 years in good health.

The CDR3 region reads CASRDVSEQYF. The bases read TGTGCCAGCAGGGACGTTAGCGAGCAGTACTTC. This chain is built from TRBV6-6 and TRBJ2-5, with the identity of the D gene unclear. Gene TRBJ2-7 matches the end of the DNA better, so the J call may be wrong. From cysteine to phenylalanine, the CDR3 is 11 amino acids long. This entry keeps only the CDR3 DNA: 33 bases, framed from base 1. The germline V gene encodes CDR1 MNHNY and CDR2 SVGAGI (reference sequence).